One sample yielded the 10 T cell receptor beta chains listed below, sequenced in a study of OX40 agonist ivuxolimab in advanced cancers. Produced via immunoSEQ multiplex PCR; TCRdb's table is partial and in-frame only. This sample has some 9,300 clones, with less than 65% found just once. The sample was CD4+ or CD8+ T cells sorted from blood, taken in a trial of the OX40 agonist ivuxolimab. Receptors originate from an adult with an advanced solid tumor such as melanoma, head and neck, liver or kidney cancer.

This chain connects TRBV18 to TRBJ2-3, with 8 bases aligning to TRBD2. CDR3 length equals 16 residues. Germline CDR1 is KGHSH and CDR2 is LQKENI. The V and J ends lost 3 bases and 3 bases, in that order; junction bases with no gene match: 8. CDR3 in amino acids: CASSPRVAGWTDTQYF. The CDR3 DNA sequence: TGTGCCAGCTCACCTCGGGTAGCGGGATGGACAGATACGCAGTATTTT.

This rearrangement joins TRBV4-1 to TRBJ2-5; D might be TRBD1 or TRBD2, each matching 6 bases. V was clipped by 1 base and J by 1 base, with 13 bases between them. The CDR3 spans 16 residues. CDR1 is MGHRA, CDR2 YSYEKL, per germline. CDR3 DNA sequence: TGCGCCAGCAGCCAAGTTGCGGGACAAAGCCAAGAGACCCAGTACTTC. It translates to CASSQVAGQSQETQYF.

This rearrangement joins TRBV11-2 to TRBJ1-1, with 8 bases identical to TRBD1. The CDR3 has 14 residues. Germline V gene sequence: CDR1 SGHAT, CDR2 FQNNGV. With V trimmed by 5 bases and J by 1 base, 3 bases remained unmatched. The CDR3 coding sequence is TGTGCCAGCAGCGTACAGGGGGGGAACACTGAAGCTTTCTTT. It yields the protein CASSVQGGNTEAFF.

This clone was recorded a few times. The chain uses TRBV19 and TRBJ1-6; D unclear. CDR1 is LNHDA and CDR2 is SQIVND in the germline V gene (reference sequence). The CDR3 loop spans 13 amino acids. V lost 4 bases and J 7 bases, leaving 8 bases between the germline ends. The CDR3 is CASSTGLNSPLHF. The DNA for the CDR3 is TGTGCCAGTAGTACCGGACTGAATTCACCCCTCCACTTT. Supplemented by reference TRBV19 and TRBJ1-6, the full variable domain reads DGGITQSPKYLFRKEGQNVTLSCEQNLNHDAMYWYRQDPGQGLRLIYYSQIVNDFQKGDIAEGYSVSREKKESFPLTVTSAQKNPTAFYLCASSTGLNSPLHFGNGTRLTVT.

This clone was seen a few times. At one of its ends the junction is not consistent with the germline gene, which may arise from a read error. The chain combines TRBV4-2 with TRBJ1-3, with D possibly TRBD1 on 6 matching bases. Germline V CDR1 and CDR2: LGHNA, YNFKEQ. The CDR3 is 16 residues long. This CDR3 is CASSKDPGVGGNTIYF. The CDR3 region has the DNA TGTGCCAGCAGCAAAGACCCAGGGGTAGGTGGAAACACCATATATTTT.

The gene calls are TRBV19 and TRBJ1-5; D gene uncertain. Germline CDR1 LNHDA, CDR2 SQIVND (reference sequence). The V end lost 0 bases, the J end lost 7 bases, and 7 bases lay between the germline ends. This CDR3 is 13 amino acids long. CDR3 nucleotide sequence: TGTGCCAGTAGTATAGATCAAGGGCAGCCCCAGCATTTT. It translates to CASSIDQGQPQHF.

This chain joins TRBV7-8 and TRBJ2-3, with 9 bases lining up with TRBD2. V shed 2 bases and J 6 bases; nucleotides not matched to a gene: 9. The CDR3 sequence is 16 residues long. The V gene's germline CDR1 is SGHVS and CDR2 FQNEAQ. As DNA, the CDR3 is TGTGCCAGCAGCTTACGGCTAGCGGGACGGGGGGATACGCAGTATTTT. It codes for CASSLRLAGRGDTQYF.

The rearrangement joins TRBV5-1 to TRBJ2-1; 12 bases map to TRBD2. CDR3 length: 13 amino acids. Germline V lookup: CDR1 SGHRS, CDR2 YFSETQ. V lost 5 bases, J lost 10 bases, and 4 bases stayed unmatched. In DNA form, the CDR3 reads TGCGCCAGCAGGGCTAGCGGGAGGGGGGAGCAGTTCTTC. Its protein product is CASRASGRGEQFF.

The chain employs TRBV27 and TRBJ1-1; perhaps TRBD1 as D (5 bases). Germline loops: CDR1 MNHEY, CDR2 SMNVEV (reference sequence). This CDR3 is 12 amino acids long. V was shortened by 4 bases and J by 11 bases, with 14 bases between the two germline ends. The CDR3 DNA reads TGTGCCAGCAGTTCCGGGATCGAGGGGGCTTTCTTT. It yields the protein CASSSGIEGAFF.

The CDR3 here is CASSWGGASEQFF. CDR3 DNA sequence: TGTGCCAGCAGTTGGGGGGGGGCGTCCGAGCAGTTCTTC. This sequence joins TRBV27 and TRBJ2-1; weak D call: TRBD2 (7 bases). V lost 4 bases to trimming and J lost 10 bases, with 14 bases between them. Germline values: CDR1 MNHEY, CDR2 SMNVEV (reference sequence). The CDR3 has 13 amino acids.